The rows below give T cell receptor beta chains drawn from one sample of a study of cytomegalovirus exposure and HLA in healthy donors. Repertoires were generated with immunoSEQ multiplex PCR, while TCRdb's copy carries only in-frame clones and drops some. This table holds under 150,000 clones, 75% to 90% found once. Sequencing was done on a sample of PBMCs. These receptors all stem from a woman aged 25-40 years in good health and CMV-seropositive. CDR3s leave out the opening cysteine and the closing phenylalanine or tryptophan.

v_call: TRBV5-1
j_call: TRBJ2-2
cdr3_length: 14
cdr3_aa: ASSYTDREDTGELF

v_call: TRBV6-5
j_call: TRBJ2-1
cdr3_length: 12
cdr3_aa: ASSYGTAGVGQF

v_call: TRBV28
j_call: TRBJ2-7
cdr3_length: 14
cdr3_aa: ASSLIGTGSPYEQY

v_call: TRBV7-9
j_call: TRBJ1-1
cdr3_length: 14
cdr3_aa: ASSCPPGQVNTEAF

v_call: TRBV6-6
j_call: TRBJ2-7
cdr3_length: 11
cdr3_aa: ASSWDSLSEQY

v_call: TRBV29-1
j_call: TRBJ2-3
cdr3_length: 10
cdr3_aa: SVATGEDTQY

v_call: TRBV6-4
j_call: TRBJ2-1
cdr3_length: 13
cdr3_aa: ASSDSSGSYNEQF

v_call: TRBV2
j_call: TRBJ1-3
cdr3_length: 15
cdr3_aa: ASSEALRGTSGNTIY

v_call: TRBV5-1
j_call: TRBJ2-5
cdr3_length: 12
cdr3_aa: ASSLAGLEETQY

v_call: TRBV15
j_call: TRBJ1-1
cdr3_length: 9
cdr3_aa: ATEGNTEAF

v_call: TRBV5-1
j_call: TRBJ2-5
cdr3_length: 12
cdr3_aa: ASSFGTGDETQY

v_call: TRBV5-1
j_call: TRBJ1-4
cdr3_length: 13
cdr3_aa: ASRRVSDANEKLF

v_call: TRBV19
j_call: TRBJ2-7
cdr3_length: 12
cdr3_aa: ASSISSGLYEQY

v_call: TRBV9
j_call: TRBJ1-2
cdr3_length: 8
cdr3_aa: ASSGGRYT

v_call: TRBV18
j_call: TRBJ1-5
cdr3_length: 12
cdr3_aa: ASSPDGVYQPQH

v_call: TRBV13
j_call: TRBJ2-1
cdr3_length: 13
cdr3_aa: ASSPGLAGSNEQF

v_call: TRBV25-1
j_call: TRBJ2-7
cdr3_length: 12
cdr3_aa: ASSDRGLGHEQY

v_call: TRBV19
j_call: TRBJ2-7
cdr3_length: 12
cdr3_aa: ASSLAGEVYEQY

v_call: TRBV7-3
j_call: TRBJ2-1
cdr3_length: 11
cdr3_aa: ASSLATYNEQF

v_call: TRBV2
j_call: TRBJ2-5
cdr3_length: 9
cdr3_aa: ASSPQETQY

v_call: TRBV6-5
j_call: TRBJ1-5
cdr3_length: 12
cdr3_aa: ASSPQGGSQPQH

v_call: TRBV28
j_call: TRBJ2-5
cdr3_length: 13
cdr3_aa: ASSLLGRSAETQY

v_call: TRBV4-2
j_call: TRBJ2-7
cdr3_length: 12
cdr3_aa: ASSRAGGPYEQY

v_call: TRBV5-6
j_call: TRBJ2-1
cdr3_length: 11
cdr3_aa: ASSVVDFNEQF

v_call: TRBV5-4
j_call: TRBJ1-1
cdr3_length: 13
cdr3_aa: ASSYGRDLDTEAF

v_call: TRBV5-6
j_call: TRBJ2-5
cdr3_length: 11
cdr3_aa: ASSFAGGETQY

v_call: TRBV7-2
j_call: TRBJ2-5
cdr3_length: 11
cdr3_aa: ASSYRIQETQY

v_call: TRBV7-9
j_call: TRBJ2-5
cdr3_length: 12
cdr3_aa: ASSLVGREETQY

v_call: TRBV4-1
j_call: TRBJ1-2
cdr3_length: 13
cdr3_aa: ASSQATGWSYGYT

v_call: TRBV27
j_call: TRBJ2-7
cdr3_length: 12
cdr3_aa: ASSSTGGADEQY

v_call: TRBV2
j_call: TRBJ2-1
cdr3_length: 13
cdr3_aa: ASSVEGASGGEQF